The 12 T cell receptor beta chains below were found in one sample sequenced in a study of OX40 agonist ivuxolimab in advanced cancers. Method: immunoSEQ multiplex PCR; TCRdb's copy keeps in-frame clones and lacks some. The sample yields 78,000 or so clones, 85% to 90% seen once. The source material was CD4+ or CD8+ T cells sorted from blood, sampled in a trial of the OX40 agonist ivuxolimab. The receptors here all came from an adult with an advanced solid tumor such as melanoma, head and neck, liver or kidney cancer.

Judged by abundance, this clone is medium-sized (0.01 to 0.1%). The CDR3 protein is CASRRAFMNTEAFF. The CDR3 nucleotides are TGTGCCAGCAGACGGGCCTTTATGAACACTGAAGCTTTCTTT. The gene calls are TRBV11-2 and TRBJ1-1; no reliable D call. V lost 6 bases and J lost 0, with 11 bases in between. CDR1 is SGHAT, CDR2 FQNNGV, per germline. CDR3 size: 14 residues.

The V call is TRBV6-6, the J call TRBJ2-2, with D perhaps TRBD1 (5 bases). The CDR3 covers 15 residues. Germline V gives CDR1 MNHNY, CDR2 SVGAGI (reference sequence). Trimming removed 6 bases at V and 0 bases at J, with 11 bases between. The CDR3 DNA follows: TGTGCCAGCAGCGACAGCCACGCGAACACCGGGGAGCTGTTTTTT. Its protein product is CASSDSHANTGELFF.

The CDR3 here is CASSWTGNQPQHF. The CDR3 DNA is TGTGCCAGCAGTTGGACAGGGAATCAGCCCCAGCATTTT. The rearrangement joins TRBV6-5 to TRBJ1-5; 8 bases match TRBD1. Germline CDR1 reads MNHEY; CDR2 reads SVGAGI. V shed 4 bases and J 4 bases; nucleotides not matched to a gene: 0. This CDR3 region has 13 residues.

The DNA for the CDR3 is TGTGCCAGCAGCCCGGACGGACGATCCTACGAGCAGTACTTC. Protein product: CASSPDGRSYEQYF. The chain carries TRBV5-4 and TRBJ2-7; D is unclear. Per germline, CDR1 SGHNT and CDR2 YYREEE (reference sequence). The CDR3 consists of 14 residues. Trimming pared 4 bases from V and 1 base from J, leaving 12 bases between.

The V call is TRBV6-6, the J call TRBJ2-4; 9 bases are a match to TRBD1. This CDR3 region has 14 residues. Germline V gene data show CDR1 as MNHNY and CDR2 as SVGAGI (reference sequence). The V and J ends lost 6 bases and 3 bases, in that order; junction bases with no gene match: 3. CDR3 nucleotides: TGTGCCAGCAGGCCGACAGGGGGCAAAAACATTCAGTACTTC. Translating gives CASRPTGGKNIQYF.

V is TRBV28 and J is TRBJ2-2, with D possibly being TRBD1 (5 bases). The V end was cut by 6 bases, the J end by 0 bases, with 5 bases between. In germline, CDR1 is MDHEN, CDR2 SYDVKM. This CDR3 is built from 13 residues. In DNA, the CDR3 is TGTGCCAGCAGGGGGCCGAACACCGGGGAGCTGTTTTTT. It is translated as CASRGPNTGELFF.

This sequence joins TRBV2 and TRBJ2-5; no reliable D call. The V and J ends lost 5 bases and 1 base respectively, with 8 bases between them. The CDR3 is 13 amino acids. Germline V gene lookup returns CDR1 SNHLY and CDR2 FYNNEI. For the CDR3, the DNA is TGTGCCAGCAGTTACGGATTCCAAGAGACCCAGTACTTC. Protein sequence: CASSYGFQETQYF.

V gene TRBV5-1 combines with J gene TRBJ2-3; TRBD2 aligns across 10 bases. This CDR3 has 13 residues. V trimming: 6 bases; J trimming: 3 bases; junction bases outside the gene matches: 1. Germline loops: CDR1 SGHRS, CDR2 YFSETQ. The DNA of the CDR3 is TGCGCCAGCATGACTAGCGGGACAGATACGCAGTATTTT. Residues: CASMTSGTDTQYF.

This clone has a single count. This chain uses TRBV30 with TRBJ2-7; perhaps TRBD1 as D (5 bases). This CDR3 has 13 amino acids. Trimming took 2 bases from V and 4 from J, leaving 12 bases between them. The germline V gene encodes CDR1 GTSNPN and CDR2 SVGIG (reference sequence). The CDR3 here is CAWSRQMGYEQYF. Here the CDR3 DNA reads TGTGCCTGGAGTCGACAGATGGGTTACGAGCAGTACTTC.

CDR3 nucleotides: TGCGCCAGCAGCTTGGAGGGTGATACGCAGTATTTT. Protein product: CASSLEGDTQYF. The chain recombines TRBV5-1 with TRBJ2-3, with D unresolved. CDR1 is SGHRS and CDR2 is YFSETQ in the germline V gene. The CDR3 is 12 residues long. V lost 0 bases and J lost 6, with 5 bases in between. Complete variable domain (other parts from reference TRBV5-1 and TRBJ2-3): KAGVTQTPRYLIKTRGQQVTLSCSPISGHRSVSWYQQTPGQGLQFLFEYFSETQRNKGNFPGRFSGRQFSNSRSEMNVSTLELGDSALYLCASSLEGDTQYFGPGTRLTVL.

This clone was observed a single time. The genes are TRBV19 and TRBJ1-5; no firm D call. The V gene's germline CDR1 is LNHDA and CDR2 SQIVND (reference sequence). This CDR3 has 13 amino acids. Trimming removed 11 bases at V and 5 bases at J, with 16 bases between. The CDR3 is CASGQVSHQPQHF. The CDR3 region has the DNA TGTGCCTCCGGGCAGGTCAGCCATCAGCCCCAGCATTTT.

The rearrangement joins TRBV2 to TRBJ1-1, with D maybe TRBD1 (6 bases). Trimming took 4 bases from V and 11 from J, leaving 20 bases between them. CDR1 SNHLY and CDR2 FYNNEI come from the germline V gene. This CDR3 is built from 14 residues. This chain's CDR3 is CASSALPPGAKAFF. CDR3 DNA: TGTGCCAGCAGTGCGTTGCCCCCGGGGGCAAAGGCTTTCTTT.